Presented here are 10 T cell receptor beta chains from one specimen sequenced in a study of CD8 T cells in ankylosing spondylitis. MiXCR was run by TCRdb on the 5' RACE reads, yielding one entry per CDR3 protein. Among about 240,000 distinct CDR3 sequences listed, under 12% were seen once. Sequencing was done on a sample of blood, either unsorted or a sorted T cell fraction (not recorded which). These receptors came from a male donor with ankylosing spondylitis or in good health (not recorded which).

The chain recombines TRBV7-9 with TRBJ1-2; D ambiguous. The CDR3 sequence is 15 residues long. The germline gives CDR1 SEHNR, CDR2 FQNEAQ (reference sequence). Trimming stripped 2 bases from V and 0 bases from J, with 10 bases between. CDR3 loop: CASSLNSGTNYGYTF. CDR3 sequence (DNA): TGTGCCAGCAGCTTAAACTCCGGGACTAACTATGGCTACACCTTC.

This clonotype was recorded at least ten times. This rearrangement joins TRBV12-3 or TRBV12-4 to TRBJ2-4; possibly TRBD1 for D (5 bases). The length of the CDR3 is 14 residues. The germline V and J ends were trimmed by 6 bases and 0 bases, with 9 bases remaining between them. CDR3 sequence reads: CASRSDRAKNIQYF. For the CDR3, the DNA is TGTGCCAGCAGGTCAGACAGAGCCAAAAACATTCAGTACTTC.

This clonotype has at least ten counts. J is TRBJ1-2 and V is TRBV20-1, with a tentative D call TRBD1 (6 bases). The V gene lost 4 bases and the J gene lost 2 bases, with 14 bases spanning the gap. Per germline, CDR1 DFQATT and CDR2 SNEGSKA (reference sequence). The CDR3 contains 14 residues. The CDR3 DNA is TGCAGTGCTATCATTGGGGGGGCGAACTATGGCTACACCTTC. It yields the protein CSAIIGGANYGYTF.

This clonotype occurred many times. The V and J genes are TRBV15 and TRBJ2-5, with D perhaps TRBD2 (7 bases). Germline V CDR1 and CDR2: LNHNV, YYDKDF (reference sequence). Deletions cut 4 bases from V and 7 bases from J, with 13 bases between. CDR3 size: 13 residues. CDR3 in DNA: TGTGCCACCAGCAATCAGGGGAGGGGGACCCAGTACTTC. Amino acid sequence: CATSNQGRGTQYF.

This sequence joins TRBV7-9 and TRBJ2-4, with D unresolved. From germline, CDR1 is SEHNR and CDR2 FQNEAQ (reference sequence). The CDR3 has 15 amino acids. V lost 1 base to trimming and J lost 0 bases, with 7 bases between them. CDR3 in DNA: TGTGCCAGCAGCTTAGAGGAGTTAGCCAAAAACATTCAGTACTTC. The encoded protein is CASSLEELAKNIQYF.

As DNA, the CDR3 is TGTGCCAGCAGGCCAGAGTGGGTAGCGGGAATGTCCGAGCAGTACTTC. This gives the protein CASRPEWVAGMSEQYF. This chain connects TRBV27 to TRBJ2-7; 8 nucleotides line up with TRBD2. The CDR3 consists of 16 residues. The J segment lost 6 bases and the V segment lost 6 bases, leaving 16 bases of the junction unmatched. The germline V gene has CDR1 MNHEY and CDR2 SMNVEV (reference sequence).

This clonotype was counted many times. The chain combines TRBV24-1 with TRBJ1-2; 10 bases map to TRBD1. V trimming: 4 bases; J trimming: 5 bases; junction bases outside the gene matches: 0. Germline-derived CDR1 and CDR2 are KGHDR and SFDVKD. The CDR3 is made up of 13 amino acids. The CDR3 sequence: CATSEGQGYGYTF. The CDR3 nucleotides are TGTGCCACCAGTGAGGGACAGGGGTATGGCTACACCTTC.

The V gene is TRBV19, the J gene TRBJ1-2, with TRBD1 as a possible D gene (5 bases). Between the trimmed V and J ends, which lost 3 bases and 7 bases, there was a span of 12 bases. The CDR3 covers 13 residues. The germline V gene has CDR1 LNHDA and CDR2 SQIVND (reference sequence). The CDR3 bases are TGTGCCAGTAGTATGGAAGGGGCCTCTGGCTACACCTTC. It codes for CASSMEGASGYTF.

This clonotype turned up a few times. The chain recombines TRBV4-1 with TRBJ2-1; the D gene is possibly TRBD2 (6 bases). Per the germline V gene, CDR1 is MGHRA and CDR2 is YSYEKL. With 0 bases removed from V and 1 base from J, the gap between germline ends came to 16 bases. This CDR3 comprises 18 residues. The CDR3 DNA reads TGCGCCAGCAGCCAAGATCAGGGTTGGGGGGTGTCCTACAATGAGCAGTTCTTC. This gives the protein CASSQDQGWGVSYNEQFF.

This clonotype was detected many times. The chain recombines TRBV5-6 with TRBJ1-3; the match to TRBD1 covers 9 bases. CDR3 size: 16 residues. The germline CDR1 and CDR2 sequences are SGHDT and YYEEEE. Trimming removed 3 bases from V and 5 bases from J; junction bases left unmatched: 9. CDR3: CASSSTVQGARNTIYF. DNA of the CDR3: TGTGCCAGCAGCTCTACTGTACAGGGGGCTAGAAACACCATATATTTT.